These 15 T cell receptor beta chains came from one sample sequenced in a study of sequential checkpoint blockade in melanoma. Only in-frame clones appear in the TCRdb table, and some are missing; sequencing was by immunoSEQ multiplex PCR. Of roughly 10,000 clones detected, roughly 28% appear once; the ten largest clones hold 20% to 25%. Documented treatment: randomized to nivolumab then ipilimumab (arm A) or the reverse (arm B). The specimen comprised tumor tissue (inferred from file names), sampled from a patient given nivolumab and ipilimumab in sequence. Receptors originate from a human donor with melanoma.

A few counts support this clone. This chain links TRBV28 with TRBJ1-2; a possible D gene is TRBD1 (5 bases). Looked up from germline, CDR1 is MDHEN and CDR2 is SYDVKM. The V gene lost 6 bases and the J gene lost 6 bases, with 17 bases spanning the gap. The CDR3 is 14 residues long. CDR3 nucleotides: TGTGCCAGCAGCCCAAACCTGGGAGGGGATGGCTACACCTTC. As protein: CASSPNLGGDGYTF.

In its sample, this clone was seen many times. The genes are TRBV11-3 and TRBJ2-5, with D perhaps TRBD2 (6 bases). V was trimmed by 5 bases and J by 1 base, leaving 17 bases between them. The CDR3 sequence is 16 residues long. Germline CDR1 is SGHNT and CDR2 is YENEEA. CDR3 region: CASSLRGSRGQETQYF. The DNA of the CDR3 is TGTGCCAGCAGCCTGAGAGGGTCGCGGGGCCAAGAGACCCAGTACTTC.

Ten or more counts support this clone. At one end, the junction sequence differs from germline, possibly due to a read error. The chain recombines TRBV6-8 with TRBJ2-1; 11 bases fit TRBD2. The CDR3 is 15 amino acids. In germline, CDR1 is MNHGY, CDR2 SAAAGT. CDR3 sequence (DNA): TGTGCCATCAGTCAGCTAGCGGGGGGCCTTAATGAGCAGTTCTTC. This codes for CAISQLAGGLNEQFF.

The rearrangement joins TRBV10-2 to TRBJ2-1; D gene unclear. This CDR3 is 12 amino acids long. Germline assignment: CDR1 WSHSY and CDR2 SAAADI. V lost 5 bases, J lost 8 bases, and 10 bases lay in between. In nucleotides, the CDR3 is TGCGCCAGCAGTCGAGGTTCGGATGAGCAGTTCTTC. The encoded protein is CASSRGSDEQFF.

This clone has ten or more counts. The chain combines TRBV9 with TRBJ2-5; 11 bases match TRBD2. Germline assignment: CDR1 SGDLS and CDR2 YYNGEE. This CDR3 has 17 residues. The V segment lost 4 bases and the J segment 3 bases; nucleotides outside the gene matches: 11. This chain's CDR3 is CASSSIPTSGGKETQYF. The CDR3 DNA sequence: TGTGCCAGCAGCTCAATCCCCACTAGCGGGGGTAAAGAGACCCAGTACTTC. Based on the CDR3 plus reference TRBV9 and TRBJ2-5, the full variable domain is DSGVTQTPKHLITATGQRVTLRCSPRSGDLSVYWYQQSLDQGLQFLIQYYNGEERAKGNILERFSAQQFPDLHSELNLSSLELGDSALYFCASSSIPTSGGKETQYFGPGTRLLVL.

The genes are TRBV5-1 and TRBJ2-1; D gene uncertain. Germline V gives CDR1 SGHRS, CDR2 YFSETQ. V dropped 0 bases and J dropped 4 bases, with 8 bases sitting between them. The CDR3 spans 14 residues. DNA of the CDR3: TGCGCCAGCAGCTTGGCGGACGGTTACAATGAGCAGTTCTTC. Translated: CASSLADGYNEQFF. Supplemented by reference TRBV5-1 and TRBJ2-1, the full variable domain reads KAGVTQTPRYLIKTRGQQVTLSCSPISGHRSVSWYQQTPGQGLQFLFEYFSETQRNKGNFPGRFSGRQFSNSRSEMNVSTLELGDSALYLCASSLADGYNEQFFGPGTRLTVL.

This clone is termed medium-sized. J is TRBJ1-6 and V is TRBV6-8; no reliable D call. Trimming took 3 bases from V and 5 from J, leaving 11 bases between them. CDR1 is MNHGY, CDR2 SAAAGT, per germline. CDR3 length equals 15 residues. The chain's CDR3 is CASSYDSPDNSPLHF. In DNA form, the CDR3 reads TGTGCCAGCAGTTATGACTCCCCAGATAATTCACCCCTCCACTTT.

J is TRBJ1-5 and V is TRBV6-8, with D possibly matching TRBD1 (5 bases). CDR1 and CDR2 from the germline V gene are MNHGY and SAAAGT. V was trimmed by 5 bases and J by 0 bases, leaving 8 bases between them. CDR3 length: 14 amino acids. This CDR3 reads CASSRGNSNQPQHF. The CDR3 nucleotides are TGTGCCAGCAGTCGGGGGAATAGCAATCAGCCCCAGCATTTT.

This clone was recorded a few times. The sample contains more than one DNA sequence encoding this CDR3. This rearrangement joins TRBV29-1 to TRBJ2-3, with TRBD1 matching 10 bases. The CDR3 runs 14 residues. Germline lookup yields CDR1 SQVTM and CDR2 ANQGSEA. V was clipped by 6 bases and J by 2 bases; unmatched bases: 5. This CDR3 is CSVEGQGYTDTQYF. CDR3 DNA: TGCAGCGTCGAGGGACAGGGGTACACAGATACGCAGTATTTT.

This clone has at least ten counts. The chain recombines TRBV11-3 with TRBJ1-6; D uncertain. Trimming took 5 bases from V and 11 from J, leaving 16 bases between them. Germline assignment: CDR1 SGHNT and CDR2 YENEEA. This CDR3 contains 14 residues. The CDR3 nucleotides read TGTGCCAGCAGCCGCACAGATATGGGTACACCCCTCCACTTT. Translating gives CASSRTDMGTPLHF.

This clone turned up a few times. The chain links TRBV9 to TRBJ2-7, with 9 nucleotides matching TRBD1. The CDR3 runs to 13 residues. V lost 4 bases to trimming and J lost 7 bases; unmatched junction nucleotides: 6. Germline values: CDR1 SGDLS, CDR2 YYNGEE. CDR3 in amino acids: CASSLTGGWEQYV. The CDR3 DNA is TGTGCCAGCAGCCTCACAGGGGGCTGGGAGCAGTACGTC.

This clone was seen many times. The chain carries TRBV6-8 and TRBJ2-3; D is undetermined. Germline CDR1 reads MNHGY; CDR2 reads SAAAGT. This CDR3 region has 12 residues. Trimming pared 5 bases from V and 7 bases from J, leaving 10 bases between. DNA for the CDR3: TGTGCCAGCAGTCGTTGGACCAATACGCAGTATTTT. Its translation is CASSRWTNTQYF.

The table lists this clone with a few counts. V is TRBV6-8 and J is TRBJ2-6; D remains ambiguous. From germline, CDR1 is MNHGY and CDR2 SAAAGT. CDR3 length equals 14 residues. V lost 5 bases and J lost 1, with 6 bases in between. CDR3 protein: CASSAPSGANVLTF. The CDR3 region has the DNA TGTGCCAGCAGTGCCCCGTCTGGGGCCAACGTCCTGACTTTC.

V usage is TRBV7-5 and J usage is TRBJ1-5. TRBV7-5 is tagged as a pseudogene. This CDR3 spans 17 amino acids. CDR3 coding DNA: TGTGCCAGCAGCCGACGAGGGGGGGAGGAAGGCAATCAGCCCCAGCATTTT. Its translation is CASSRRGGEEGNQPQHF.

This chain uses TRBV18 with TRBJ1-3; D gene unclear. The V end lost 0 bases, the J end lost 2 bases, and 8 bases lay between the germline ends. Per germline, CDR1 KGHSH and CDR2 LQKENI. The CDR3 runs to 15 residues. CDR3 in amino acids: CASSPPTGPGNTIYF. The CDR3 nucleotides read TGTGCCAGCTCACCACCGACTGGCCCTGGAAACACCATATATTTT.